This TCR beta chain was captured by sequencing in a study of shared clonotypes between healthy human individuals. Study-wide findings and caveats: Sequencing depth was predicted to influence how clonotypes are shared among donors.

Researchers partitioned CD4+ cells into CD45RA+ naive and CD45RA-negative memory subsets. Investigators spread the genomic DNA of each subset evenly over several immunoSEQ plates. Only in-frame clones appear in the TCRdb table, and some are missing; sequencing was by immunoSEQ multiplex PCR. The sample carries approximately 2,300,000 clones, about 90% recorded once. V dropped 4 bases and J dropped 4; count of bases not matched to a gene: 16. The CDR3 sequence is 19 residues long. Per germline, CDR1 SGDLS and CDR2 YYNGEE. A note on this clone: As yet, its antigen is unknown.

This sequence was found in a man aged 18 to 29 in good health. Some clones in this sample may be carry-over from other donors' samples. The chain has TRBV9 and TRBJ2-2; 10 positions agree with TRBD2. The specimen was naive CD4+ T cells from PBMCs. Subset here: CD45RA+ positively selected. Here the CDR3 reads CASSPRGLAGDSVTGELFF. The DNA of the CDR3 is TGTGCCAGCAGCCCTCGGGGTCTAGCGGGAGATAGTGTCACCGGGGAGCTGTTTTTT.